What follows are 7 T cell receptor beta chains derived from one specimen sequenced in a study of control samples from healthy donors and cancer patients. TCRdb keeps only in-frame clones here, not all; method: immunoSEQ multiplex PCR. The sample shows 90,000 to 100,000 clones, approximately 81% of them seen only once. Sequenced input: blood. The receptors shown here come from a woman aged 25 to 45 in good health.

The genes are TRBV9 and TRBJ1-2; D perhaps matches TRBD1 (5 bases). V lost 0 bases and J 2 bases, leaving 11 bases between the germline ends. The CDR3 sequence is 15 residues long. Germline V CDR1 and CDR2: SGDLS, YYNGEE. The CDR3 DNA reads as TGTGCCAGCAGCGTAGGAGACAGAACCAACTATGGCTACACCTTC. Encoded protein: CASSVGDRTNYGYTF.

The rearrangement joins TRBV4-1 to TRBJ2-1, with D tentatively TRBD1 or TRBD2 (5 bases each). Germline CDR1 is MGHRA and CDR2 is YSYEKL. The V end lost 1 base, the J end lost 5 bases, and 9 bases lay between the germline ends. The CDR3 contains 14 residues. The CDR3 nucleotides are TGCGCCAGCAGCCAAGGGGGGTGGGACAATGAGCAGTTCTTC. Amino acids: CASSQGGWDNEQFF.

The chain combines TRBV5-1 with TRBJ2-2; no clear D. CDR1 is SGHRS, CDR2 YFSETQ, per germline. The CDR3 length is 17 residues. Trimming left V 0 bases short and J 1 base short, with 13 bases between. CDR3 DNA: TGCGCCAGCAGCTTGGATCTTTGGCAAATGAACACCGGGGAGCTGTTTTTT. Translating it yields CASSLDLWQMNTGELFF.

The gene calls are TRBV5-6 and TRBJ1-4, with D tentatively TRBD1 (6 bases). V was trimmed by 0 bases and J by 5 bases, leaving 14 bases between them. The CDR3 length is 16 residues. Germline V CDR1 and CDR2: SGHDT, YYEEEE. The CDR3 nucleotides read TGTGCCAGCAGCTTGGAGACGGGGGCCGGGAATGAAAAACTGTTTTTT. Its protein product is CASSLETGAGNEKLFF.

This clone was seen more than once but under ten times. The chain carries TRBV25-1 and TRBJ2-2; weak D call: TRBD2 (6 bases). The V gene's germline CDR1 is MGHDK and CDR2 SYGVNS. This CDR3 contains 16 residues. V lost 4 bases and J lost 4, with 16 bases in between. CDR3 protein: CASSGTGQGLTGELFF. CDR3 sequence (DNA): TGTGCCAGCAGTGGGACGGGGCAGGGACTCACCGGGGAGCTGTTTTTT. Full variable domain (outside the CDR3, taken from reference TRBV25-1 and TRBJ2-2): EADIYQTPRYLVIGTGKKITLECSQTMGHDKMYWYQQDPGMELHLIHYSYGVNSTEKGDLSSESTVSRIRTEHFPLTLESARPSHTSQYLCASSGTGQGLTGELFFGEGSRLTVL.

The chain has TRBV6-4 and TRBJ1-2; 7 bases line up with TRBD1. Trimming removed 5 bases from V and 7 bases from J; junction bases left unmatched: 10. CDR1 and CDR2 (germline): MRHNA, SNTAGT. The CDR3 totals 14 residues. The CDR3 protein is CASSKDRADSGYTF. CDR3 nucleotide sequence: TGTGCCAGCAGTAAAGACAGGGCGGACTCTGGCTACACCTTC.

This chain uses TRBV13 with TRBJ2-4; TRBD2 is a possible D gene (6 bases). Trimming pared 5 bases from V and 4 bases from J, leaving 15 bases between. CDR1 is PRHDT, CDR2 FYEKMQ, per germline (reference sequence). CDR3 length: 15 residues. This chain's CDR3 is CASSPVRDLKNIQYF. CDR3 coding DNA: TGTGCCAGCAGCCCCGTCCGGGACTTGAAAAACATTCAGTACTTC.